Listed here is a single T cell receptor (beta chain). Its antigen is not identified. TCRdb's table, derived via immunoSEQ multiplex PCR, lists solely in-frame clones and lacks some. The sample carries about 86,000 clones, 70% to 90% recorded once. The CDR3 loop spans 12 amino acids. V shed 6 bases and J shed 4 bases, with 9 bases lying between them. This specimen comes from a study of T cell responses to AZD1222 COVID-19 vaccine. Findings and limits, study-wide: Only a handful of AZD1222 recipients were seropositive at baseline.

The sample here was peripheral blood, taken on day 0 of AZD1222 vaccination. The chain uses TRBV12-3 or TRBV12-4 and TRBJ2-5; D unclear. This clonotype was sampled from an adult in good health. This chain's CDR3 is CASRLSLETQYF. The DNA of the CDR3 is TGTGCCAGCAGACTTTCCTTAGAGACCCAGTACTTC.